This TCR beta chain was retrieved from a study of shared clonotypes between healthy human individuals. The wider study: There were three CD4 naive, three CD4 memory, two CD8 naive and one CD8 memory plates per donor.

Study-level findings and limits: Estimated richness was generally greater in naive than memory subsets. Non-shared clonotypes had lower generation probabilities than those shared by all four donors.

There were only Caucasian adults among the donors, and all lived in Nashville, Tennessee. Clones were sequenced by immunoSEQ multiplex PCR, and TCRdb holds only the in-frame ones, with some missing. The top ten clones hold under 0.6% of a sample with about 1.1 million clones, approximately 80% of them seen once. The CDR3 is made up of 16 amino acids. V was cut by 3 bases and J by 0 bases, with 9 bases left in between. CDR1 is LNHDA and CDR2 is SQIVND in the germline V gene (reference sequence). Concerning this clone itself: As yet, its antigen is unknown.

The chain uses TRBV19 and TRBJ2-6, with D unclear. The source of this sequence is a man in his late teens or twenties in good health. Some clones in this sample may be carry-over from other donors' samples. Sequenced input: memory CD4+ T cells from PBMCs. Subset specified: CD45RA-negative fraction. The CDR3 DNA sequence: TGTGCCAGTAGTATGGCTTTATACTCTGGGGCCAACGTCCTGACTTTC. It encodes CASSMALYSGANVLTF.